What follows are 28 T cell receptor beta chains derived from one specimen sequenced in a study of T-cell reconstitution after alpha-beta-depleted transplantation in children. As it was prepared, the TCRbeta library received unique molecular identifiers. TCRdb recomputed calls from the PCR reads with MiXCR, one row per CDR3 protein. The sample has hundreds of thousands of distinct CDR3 sequences; roughly a tenth are singletons. The sequenced sample was PBMCs, obtained before TCRalphabeta/CD19-depleted stem cell transplant. These receptor sequences come from a child under two years old with acute myeloid leukemia, due to receive a stem cell transplant.

This clonotype has more than one count but fewer than ten. The chain employs TRBV20-1 and TRBJ2-7, with D possibly TRBD1 on 6 matching bases. CDR1 is DFQATT, CDR2 SNEGSKA, per germline (reference sequence). Trimming cost V 5 bases and J 3 bases, with 11 bases left between them. This CDR3 is 12 amino acids long. This CDR3 is CSAYRVGYEQYF. The CDR3 DNA reads TGCAGTGCTTACAGGGTAGGCTACGAGCAGTACTTC.

This clonotype was counted a single time. V gene TRBV7-9 combines with J gene TRBJ2-1; TRBD1 or TRBD2 may be the D gene (5 bases each). Trimming removed 4 bases from V and 10 bases from J, with 20 bases in between. Per the germline V gene, CDR1 is SEHNR and CDR2 is FQNEAQ (reference sequence). This CDR3 contains 15 residues. The CDR3 bases are TGTGCCAGCAGCTCCCTGGGGCGACTAAGCAACGAGCAGTTCTTC. Protein product: CASSSLGRLSNEQFF.

This clonotype was recorded at least ten times. The V and J genes are TRBV11-3 and TRBJ1-2; 7 positions match TRBD1. CDR3 size: 13 residues. Germline V gene sequence: CDR1 SGHNT, CDR2 YENEEA. V lost 5 bases to trimming and J lost 4 bases; unmatched junction nucleotides: 4. CDR3 nucleotides: TGTGCCAGCAGCCCCCGGGACAGCTATGGCTACACCTTC. The encoded protein is CASSPRDSYGYTF.

This clonotype was counted ten times or more. The chain uses TRBV10-2 and TRBJ2-7, with a possible D match to TRBD2 (5 bases). CDR3 length: 13 residues. With 6 bases removed from V and 3 bases from J, the gap between germline ends came to 12 bases. CDR1 and CDR2 (germline): WSHSY, SAAADI. For the CDR3, the DNA is TGCGCCAGCAGACGGGGAGAATTCTACGAGCAGTACTTC. Protein product: CASRRGEFYEQYF.

In this sample, this clonotype turned up many times. This sequence joins TRBV11-2 and TRBJ2-1; D call uncertain. Germline V gene lookup returns CDR1 SGHAT and CDR2 FQNNGV. This CDR3 region has 16 residues. V lost 0 bases to trimming and J lost 0 bases, with 9 bases between them. CDR3 loop: CASSLDVGSSYNEQFF. Here the CDR3 DNA reads TGTGCCAGCAGCTTAGATGTCGGAAGCTCCTACAATGAGCAGTTCTTC.

This clonotype was seen many times. The chain joins TRBV7-2 to TRBJ2-1; 7 nucleotides match TRBD2. Germline CDR1 reads SGHTA; CDR2 reads FQGNSA. The CDR3 is made up of 16 amino acids. With 4 bases clipped from V and 7 bases from J, the junction kept 13 bases outside the gene matches. The CDR3 here is CASSSSVGGPRNEQFF. The CDR3 DNA reads as TGTGCCAGCAGCTCTAGTGTGGGAGGGCCGAGGAATGAGCAGTTCTTC.

In its sample, this clonotype was seen many times. CDR3 amino acids: CASRTGGLGYTF. CDR3 nucleotides: TGTGCCAGCAGAACCGGGGGGCTTGGCTACACCTTC. The chain combines TRBV5-5 with TRBJ1-2; D may be TRBD1 (6 bases). The germline V gene has CDR1 SGHKS and CDR2 YYEKEE (reference sequence). The CDR3 runs to 12 residues. The germline V and J ends were trimmed by 5 bases and 7 bases, with 12 bases remaining between them.

This clonotype has a count of ten or more. V usage is TRBV7-2 and J usage is TRBJ1-2, with TRBD1 as a possible D gene (5 bases). The CDR3 loop spans 14 amino acids. V lost 1 base and J 8 bases, leaving 14 bases between the germline ends. Germline V gene lookup returns CDR1 SGHTA and CDR2 FQGNSA. The CDR3 protein is CASSLGGGGRGYTF. As DNA, the CDR3 is TGTGCCAGCAGCTTAGGGGGCGGGGGTCGGGGCTACACCTTC.

The sample holds many counts of this clonotype. This chain joins TRBV15 and TRBJ1-6; a weak D match, TRBD1 (6 bases). The CDR3 loop spans 13 amino acids. V lost 4 bases, J lost 10 bases, and 11 bases lay in between. Germline V CDR1 and CDR2: LNHNV, YYDKDF (reference sequence). The CDR3: CATSMRGESPLHF. CDR3 in DNA: TGTGCCACCAGCATGAGGGGGGAATCACCCCTCCACTTT.

This clonotype was picked up many times. The chain uses TRBV7-2 and TRBJ2-7; no clear D gene. V dropped 5 bases and J dropped 4 bases, with 9 bases sitting between them. This CDR3 spans 12 amino acids. The germline V gene has CDR1 SGHTA and CDR2 FQGNSA. The CDR3 region has the DNA TGTGCCAGCAGCCCCGATCGGTACGAGCAGTACTTC. Amino acid sequence: CASSPDRYEQYF.

The J gene is TRBJ1-2, the V gene TRBV7-2; 8 positions match TRBD1. The J segment lost 1 base and the V segment lost 5 bases, leaving 6 bases of the junction unmatched. Germline loops: CDR1 SGHTA, CDR2 FQGNSA. This CDR3 has 15 residues. The CDR3 sequence is CASSLRTGNNYGYTF. The CDR3 DNA is TGTGCCAGCAGCCTTCGGACAGGGAATAACTATGGCTACACCTTC.

This clonotype was counted at least ten times. The chain links TRBV20-1 to TRBJ2-1; possibly TRBD1 for D (5 bases). This CDR3 comprises 13 residues. Trimming removed 7 bases from V and 0 bases from J, with 10 bases in between. Germline CDR1 reads DFQATT; CDR2 reads SNEGSKA (reference sequence). CDR3 protein: CSVPTVSYNEQFF. The DNA for the CDR3 is TGCAGTGTCCCGACAGTCTCCTACAATGAGCAGTTCTTC.

The gene calls are TRBV28 and TRBJ2-4; 7 bases are a match to TRBD2. The J segment lost 7 bases and the V segment lost 8 bases, leaving 8 bases of the junction unmatched. This CDR3 region has 13 residues. Germline loops: CDR1 MDHEN, CDR2 SYDVKM. The CDR3 reads CASRPGGSNIQYF. CDR3 in DNA: TGTGCCAGCCGGCCCGGGGGGTCGAACATTCAGTACTTC.

This clonotype was counted ten times or more. V and J are TRBV5-1 and TRBJ2-7, with 7 bases that match TRBD1. CDR1 is SGHRS and CDR2 is YFSETQ in the germline V gene. CDR3 length: 15 amino acids. J gave up 5 bases and V 4 bases, and 12 bases lay outside the gene matches. CDR3 nucleotide sequence: TGCGCCAGCAGCCTCCGGGACAGAAAGAGCAACGAGCAGTACTTC. Its protein is CASSLRDRKSNEQYF.

This clonotype was seen at least ten times. The V gene is TRBV7-2, the J gene TRBJ2-2; 7 positions match TRBD2. Germline CDR1 SGHTA, CDR2 FQGNSA. Germline trimming cut 5 bases from V and 3 bases from J; bases unmatched to any gene: 9. The CDR3 contains 16 residues. CDR3 sequence (DNA): TGTGCCAGCAGCGACCTAGCGGAAGTCTACACCGGGGAGCTGTTTTTT. Amino acid sequence: CASSDLAEVYTGELFF.

This clonotype has a count of ten or more. The chain combines TRBV6-1 with TRBJ1-2; 8 bases agree with TRBD1. CDR1 MNHNS and CDR2 SASEGT come from the germline V gene. Trimming took 4 bases from V and 8 from J; bases not matched to a gene: 3. The CDR3 runs 12 residues. The CDR3 DNA reads as TGTGCCAGCAGTGTTCCAGGGGGCGGCTACACCTTC. As protein: CASSVPGGGYTF.

This clonotype has more than one count but fewer than ten. The rearrangement links TRBV20-1 to TRBJ1-3, with a possible D match to TRBD1 (6 bases). The germline V gene has CDR1 DFQATT and CDR2 SNEGSKA (reference sequence). This CDR3 is 14 amino acids long. V lost 7 bases, J lost 3 bases, and 16 bases lay in between. The CDR3 DNA reads TGCAGTGGTTCAAAAGGGGGGGTTGGAAACACCATATATTTT. Translation gives CSGSKGGVGNTIYF.

The table lists this clonotype with many counts. The chain is built from TRBV20-1 and TRBJ2-7; 12 bases agree with TRBD2. The V gene's germline CDR1 is DFQATT and CDR2 SNEGSKA (reference sequence). This CDR3 region has 14 residues. The ends lost 5 bases at V and 5 bases at J; junction bases unmatched: 7. The chain's CDR3 is CSALPSGRGDEQYF. DNA of the CDR3: TGCAGTGCTCTCCCTAGCGGGAGGGGGGACGAGCAGTACTTC.

This clonotype came up many times. The V gene is TRBV3-1, the J gene TRBJ2-3, with 8 positions matching TRBD2. CDR3 length: 16 amino acids. In germline, CDR1 is LGHDT, CDR2 YNNKEL (reference sequence). J gave up 4 bases and V 3 bases, and 9 bases lay outside the gene matches. The CDR3 loop reads CASSQPGLGSPDTQYF. In DNA, the CDR3 is TGTGCCAGCAGCCAGCCGGGACTAGGTTCCCCAGATACGCAGTATTTT.

This clonotype occurred a few times. This chain uses TRBV7-2 with TRBJ2-1; possible D gene TRBD1, 5 bases. Germline CDR1 is SGHTA and CDR2 is FQGNSA. V was trimmed by 3 bases and J by 10 bases, leaving 10 bases between them. This CDR3 comprises 12 residues. CDR3 coding DNA: TGTGCCAGCAGCTTCAGGGAAGGCGAGCAGTTCTTC. Translating it yields CASSFREGEQFF.

This clonotype was found a few times. The chain couples TRBV18 to TRBJ2-1, with 8 bases fitting TRBD2. The CDR3 length is 13 residues. V was clipped by 5 bases and J by 7 bases; unmatched bases: 4. Germline assignment: CDR1 KGHSH and CDR2 LQKENI. The CDR3, as DNA: TGTGCCAGCTCATCGGGACTAGGGAATGAGCAGTTCTTC. Translated, it gives CASSSGLGNEQFF.

This clonotype was observed many times. This chain links TRBV27 with TRBJ2-7; either TRBD1 or TRBD2 may fit D (5 bases each). CDR1 is MNHEY and CDR2 is SMNVEV in the germline V gene (reference sequence). V was trimmed by 6 bases and J by 6 bases, leaving 15 bases between them. The length of the CDR3 is 13 residues. The CDR3 nucleotides read TGTGCCAGCAGCCCCGGGGCGACAGCCGAGCAGTACTTC. Residues: CASSPGATAEQYF.

This clonotype was recorded many times. The chain carries TRBV6-5 and TRBJ1-1; TRBD1 is a possible D gene (5 bases). The ends were cut back, 6 bases at V and 13 bases at J, with 18 bases in the middle. The CDR3 runs 12 residues. CDR1 is MNHEY and CDR2 is SVGAGI in the germline V gene. The CDR3 nucleotides are TGTGCCAGCAGCAACACCAGGACGAGGGGTTTCTTT. It yields the protein CASSNTRTRGFF.

This clonotype was seen many times. V usage is TRBV4-3 and J usage is TRBJ1-2; perhaps TRBD1 as D (5 bases). The germline V gene has CDR1 LGHNA and CDR2 YSLEER. This CDR3 has 13 residues. The germline V and J ends were trimmed by 1 base and 4 bases, with 7 bases remaining between them. The CDR3 region has the DNA TGCGCCAGCAGCCAAGGGGGCGCCTATGGCTACACCTTC. It codes for CASSQGGAYGYTF.

In this sample, this clonotype turned up many times. This may come from a read error, since a much larger clone is one base off. The rearrangement joins TRBV2 to TRBJ1-5; D is ambiguous. V shed 4 bases and J shed 0 bases, with 7 bases lying between them. The CDR3 contains 14 residues. Germline-derived CDR1 and CDR2 are SNHLY and FYNNEI. The CDR3 DNA reads as TGTGCCAGCAGTGGGACTGTTAGCAATCAGCCCCAGCATTTT. Amino acid sequence: CASSGTVSNQPQHF.

V and J are TRBV9 and TRBJ2-5; D is unclear. Germline V CDR1 and CDR2: SGDLS, YYNGEE. The CDR3 runs 14 residues. Trimming removed 0 bases from V and 4 bases from J, with 10 bases in between. CDR3 sequence (DNA): TGTGCCAGCAGCGTAGGAGGCAGTCGAGAGACCCAGTACTTC. Encoded protein: CASSVGGSRETQYF. Combining the CDR3 with reference TRBV9 and TRBJ2-5 gives the whole variable domain DSGVTQTPKHLITATGQRVTLRCSPRSGDLSVYWYQQSLDQGLQFLIQYYNGEERAKGNILERFSAQQFPDLHSELNLSSLELGDSALYFCASSVGGSRETQYFGPGTRLLVL.

This clonotype was observed a handful of times. J is TRBJ2-1 and V is TRBV6-6; D unclear. Trimming shortened V by 5 bases and J by 9 bases, and 11 bases separated the two germline ends. Germline V gives CDR1 MNHNY, CDR2 SVGAGI (reference sequence). The CDR3 consists of 12 residues. The CDR3 nucleotides are TGTGCCAGCAGTCCGTTAAGTAGTGAGCAGTTCTTC. This translates into CASSPLSSEQFF.

This clonotype was seen ten or more times. The chain employs TRBV12-3 or TRBV12-4 and TRBJ1-5; TRBD1 aligns across 9 bases. This CDR3 has 17 residues. V gave up 6 bases and J gave up 6 bases; unmatched junction bases: 15. The CDR3 DNA is TGTGCCAGCAGGCCGACACGGGACAGGGCGCAAGGTCAGCCCCAGCATTTT. Protein: CASRPTRDRAQGQPQHF.